This T cell receptor beta chain was documented in a study of cytomegalovirus exposure and HLA in healthy donors. A word on this clone: Its specificity is not known.

Samples came from healthy bone marrow donors. The CDR3 spans 14 residues. In germline, CDR1 is SGHTA, CDR2 FQGNSA. Trimming removed 2 bases from V and 0 bases from J, with 8 bases in between. Study findings and constraints: Investigators reported 150 to 200 TCR beta chains as tied to cytomegalovirus.

The PCR had 60 Vbeta and 13 Jbeta primers. The repertoire was sequenced with immunoSEQ multiplex PCR; TCRdb's copy has only in-frame clones and lacks some. The table includes about 140,000 clones, roughly 70% detected once. The source material was PBMCs. The clonotype comes from a male donor in good health and CMV-seronegative. The genes are TRBV7-2 and TRBJ2-7, with a weak D call TRBD2 (5 bases). CDR3 DNA sequence: TGTGCCAGCAGCTTATGGGAGAGCTCCTACGAGCAGTACTTC. Protein: CASSLWESSYEQYF.